The 7 T cell receptor beta chains below come from one sample, sequenced in a study of control samples from healthy donors and cancer patients. Produced via immunoSEQ multiplex PCR; TCRdb's table is partial and in-frame only. The sample lists about 49,000 clones; more than 80% were seen once. The sample consisted of PBMCs. These receptors came from a man aged 30 to 45 with colorectal cancer.

V usage is TRBV7-6 and J usage is TRBJ2-3; no clear D. Trimming removed 5 bases from V and 4 bases from J, with 19 bases in between. The CDR3 is made up of 16 amino acids. CDR1 SGHVS and CDR2 FNYEAQ come from the germline V gene. The CDR3 DNA follows: TGTGCCAGCAGCCTGGGGTCCGTGGTGAGCGCAGATACGCAGTATTTT. Translation gives CASSLGSVVSADTQYF.

This clone showed up just once. In nucleotides, the CDR3 is TGTGCCAGCAGTTTTTCCGGGGACACTGGAAAAGAGCAGTACTTC. Encoded protein: CASSFSGDTGKEQYF. V is TRBV27 and J is TRBJ2-7; tentative D call: TRBD1 (6 bases). This CDR3 has 15 amino acids. Germline V gene lookup returns CDR1 MNHEY and CDR2 SMNVEV (reference sequence). The germline V and J ends were trimmed by 3 bases and 7 bases, with 19 bases remaining between them.

The table lists this clone with a few counts. The V call is TRBV5-1, the J call TRBJ2-1; 9 nucleotides match TRBD2. The V gene end was trimmed by 1 base and the J gene end by 0 bases; junction bases not matched to a gene: 11. The CDR3 is 19 residues long. Germline CDR1 reads SGHRS; CDR2 reads YFSETQ. This chain's CDR3 is CASSLIGGRASGSYNEQFF. CDR3 sequence (DNA): TGCGCCAGCAGCTTGATCGGCGGGAGGGCTTCTGGCTCCTACAATGAGCAGTTCTTC.

The CDR3 DNA sequence: TGTGCCAGCAGTCCACTTCGCCCGCTTCGGGGCAGTCGTTCCTCTGGAAACACCATATATTTT. It translates to CASSPLRPLRGSRSSGNTIYF. The chain couples TRBV27 to TRBJ1-3; a weak D match, TRBD1 (5 bases). The CDR3 is 21 residues long. In germline, CDR1 is MNHEY, CDR2 SMNVEV (reference sequence). Between the trimmed V and J ends, which lost 5 bases and 0 bases, there was a span of 29 bases.

This rearrangement joins TRBV7-2 to TRBJ1-2; tentative D call: TRBD1 (6 bases). V shed 0 bases and J shed 14 bases, with 16 bases lying between them. Germline loops: CDR1 SGHTA, CDR2 FQGNSA. The CDR3 has 13 amino acids. The CDR3 here is CASSLATGRRRTF. CDR3 DNA sequence: TGTGCCAGCAGCTTAGCGACAGGCCGACGGAGGACCTTC.

The chain combines TRBV5-1 with TRBJ2-1, with 9 positions matching TRBD2. J was trimmed by 8 bases and V by 6 bases; bases with no gene match: 9. The CDR3 consists of 14 residues. CDR1 SGHRS and CDR2 YFSETQ come from the germline V gene. Here the CDR3 reads CASKRASGVDEQFF. CDR3 coding DNA: TGCGCCAGCAAGCGGGCTAGCGGGGTGGATGAGCAGTTCTTC. The full variable domain, with the rest looked up from reference TRBV5-1 and TRBJ2-1, is KAGVTQTPRYLIKTRGQQVTLSCSPISGHRSVSWYQQTPGQGLQFLFEYFSETQRNKGNFPGRFSGRQFSNSRSEMNVSTLELGDSALYLCASKRASGVDEQFFGPGTRLTVL.

The J gene is TRBJ2-1, the V gene TRBV15; the D call may be TRBD1 or TRBD2 (5 bases each). This CDR3 region has 18 residues. Germline-derived CDR1 and CDR2 are LNHNV and YYDKDF (reference sequence). Trimming took 4 bases from V and 0 from J, leaving 19 bases between them. CDR3 loop: CATSTGFAGSSSYNEQFF. CDR3 nucleotides: TGTGCCACCAGCACAGGGTTTGCGGGTAGTAGCTCCTACAATGAGCAGTTCTTC.